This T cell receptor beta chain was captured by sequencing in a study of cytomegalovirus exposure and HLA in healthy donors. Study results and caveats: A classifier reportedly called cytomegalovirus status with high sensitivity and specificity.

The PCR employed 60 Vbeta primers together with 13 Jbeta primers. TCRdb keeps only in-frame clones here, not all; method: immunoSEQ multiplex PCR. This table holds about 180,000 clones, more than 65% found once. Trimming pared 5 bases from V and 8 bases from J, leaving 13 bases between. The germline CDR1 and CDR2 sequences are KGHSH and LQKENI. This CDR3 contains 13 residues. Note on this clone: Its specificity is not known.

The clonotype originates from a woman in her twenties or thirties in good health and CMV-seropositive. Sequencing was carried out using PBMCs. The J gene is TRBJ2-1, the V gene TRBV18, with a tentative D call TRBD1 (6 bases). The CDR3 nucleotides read TGTGCCAGCTCAGAACAGGGAGTGCATGAGCAGTTCTTC. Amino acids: CASSEQGVHEQFF. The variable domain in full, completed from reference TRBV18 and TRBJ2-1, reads NAGVMQNPRHLVRRRGQEARLRCSPMKGHSHVYWYRQLPEEGLKFMVYLQKENIIDESGMPKERFSAEFPKEGPSILRIQQVVRGDSAAYFCASSEQGVHEQFFGPGTRLTVL.